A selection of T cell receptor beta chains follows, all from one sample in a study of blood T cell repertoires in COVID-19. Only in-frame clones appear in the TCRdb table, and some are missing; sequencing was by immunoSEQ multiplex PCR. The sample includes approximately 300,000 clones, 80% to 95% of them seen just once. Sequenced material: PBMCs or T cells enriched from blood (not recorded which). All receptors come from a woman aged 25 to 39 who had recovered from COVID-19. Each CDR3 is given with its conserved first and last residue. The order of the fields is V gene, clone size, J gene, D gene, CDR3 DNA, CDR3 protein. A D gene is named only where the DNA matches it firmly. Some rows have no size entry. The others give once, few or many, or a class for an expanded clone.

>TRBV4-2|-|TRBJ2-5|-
TGTGCCAGCAGCCAAGGTGGACGAACAGGGGACTGGGGGACCCAGTACTTC
CASSQGGRTGDWGTQYF
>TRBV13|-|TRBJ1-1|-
TGTGCCAGCAGCCGAGCGAGGACGGGAGAAGCTTTCTTT
CASSRARTGEAFF
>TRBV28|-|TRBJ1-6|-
TGTGCCAGCAGTTTATGGGGAGAGGGTCATAATTCACCCCTCCACTTT
CASSLWGEGHNSPLHF
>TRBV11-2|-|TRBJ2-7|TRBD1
TGTGCCAGCAGCTTAGGGCCGGGACAGGGTCCCTACGAGCAGTACTTC
CASSLGPGQGPYEQYF
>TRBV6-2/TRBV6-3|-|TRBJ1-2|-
TGTGCCAGCAGTGGGCCATTCAGAACTGGCTACACCTTC
CASSGPFRTGYTF
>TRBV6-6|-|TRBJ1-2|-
TGTGCCAGCAGCGCCTTAGACGAAGCGGATGGCTACACCTTC
CASSALDEADGYTF
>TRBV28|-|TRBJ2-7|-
TGTGCCTCAAAGGGGGTCCAAGACGAGCAGTACTTC
CASKGVQDEQYF
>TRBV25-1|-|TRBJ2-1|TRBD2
TGTGCCAGCAGTGTTGGCGGGGGTTCCTACAATGAGCAGTTCTTC
CASSVGGGSYNEQFF
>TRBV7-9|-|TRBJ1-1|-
TGTGCCAGCAGCAGTTGGGGACGGGACATTGGCACTGAAGCTTTCTTT
CASSSWGRDIGTEAFF
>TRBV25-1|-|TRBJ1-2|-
TGTGCCAGCAGTGAAGCAGGGGCCTATGGCTACACCTTC
CASSEAGAYGYTF
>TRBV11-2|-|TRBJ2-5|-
TGTGCCAGCAGCTTAGAACGGCGGGAGACCCAGTACTTC
CASSLERRETQYF
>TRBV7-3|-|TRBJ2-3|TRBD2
TGTGCCAGCAGCCGAAGCGGGGGGTCAGATACGCAGTATTTT
CASSRSGGSDTQYF
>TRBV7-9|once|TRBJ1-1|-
TGTGCCAGCTCGACCGACATGAACACTGAAGCTTTCTTT
CASSTDMNTEAFF
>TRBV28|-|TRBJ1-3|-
TGTGCCAGCAGCAGGCAGGGTGGAAACACCATATATTTT
CASSRQGGNTIYF
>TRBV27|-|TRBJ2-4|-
TGTGCCAGCTATTCAGCGTTGACCGGAAACATTCAGTACTTC
CASYSALTGNIQYF